This T cell receptor beta chain was captured in a study of PD-1 blockade in classical Hodgkin lymphoma. The repertoire was sequenced with immunoSEQ multiplex PCR; TCRdb's copy has only in-frame clones and lacks some. The sample has 100,000 or so clones, roughly nine tenths seen once; the top ten hold under 20%. The CDR3 is 13 residues long. V lost 4 bases, J lost 3 bases, and 9 bases lay in between. The germline V gene has CDR1 LNHDA and CDR2 SQIVND (reference sequence). The sample's time point: cycle 4 day 1 (C4D1), after less than seven weeks of nivolumab. Relapse after autologous stem cell transplantation occurred in every patient, and brentuximab vedotin exposure varied. Study results and caveats: CD8+ TCR diversity did not rise significantly by C4D1, unlike CD4+. It was reported that newly diagnosed patients had less baseline TCR diversity than healthy donors.

A word on this clone: Its specificity is unknown.

The material sequenced was peripheral blood mononuclear cells (PBMCs), taken before the fourth cycle of nivolumab. This chain uses TRBV19 with TRBJ1-1, with D tentatively TRBD1 (5 bases). The clonotype comes from a human donor with classical Hodgkin lymphoma. The CDR3 loop reads CASSKVGDTEAFF. CDR3 nucleotides: TGTGCCAGTAGTAAGGTGGGGGACACTGAAGCTTTCTTT.